The present TCR beta chain was sequenced within a study of T cell responses to AZD1222 COVID-19 vaccine. This table comes from immunoSEQ multiplex PCR, and its TCRdb copy is limited to in-frame clones, with some not included. The sample has roughly 150,000 clones, 80% to 95% seen once. The CDR3 spans 12 residues. Germline values: CDR1 GTSNPN, CDR2 SVGIG (reference sequence). V gave up 2 bases and J gave up 6 bases, with 9 bases separating them. The gene calls are TRBV30 and TRBJ2-3; the D is unclear. The specimen was peripheral blood, collected 28 days after the second AZD1222 dose. The receptor comes from an adult who received the AZD1222 COVID-19 vaccine. Here the CDR3 reads CAWSPMGDTQYF. CDR3 nucleotide sequence: TGTGCCTGGAGTCCGATGGGGGATACGCAGTATTTT.